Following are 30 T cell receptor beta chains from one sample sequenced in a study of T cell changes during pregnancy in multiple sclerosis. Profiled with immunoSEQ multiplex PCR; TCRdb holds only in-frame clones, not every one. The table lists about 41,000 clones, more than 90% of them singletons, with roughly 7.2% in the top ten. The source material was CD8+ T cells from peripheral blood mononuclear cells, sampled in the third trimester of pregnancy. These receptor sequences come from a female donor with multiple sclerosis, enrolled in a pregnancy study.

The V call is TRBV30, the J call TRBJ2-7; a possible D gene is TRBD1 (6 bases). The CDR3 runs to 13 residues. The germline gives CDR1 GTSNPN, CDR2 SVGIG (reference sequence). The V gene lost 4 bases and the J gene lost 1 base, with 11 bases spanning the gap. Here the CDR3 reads CAWKGHYSYEQYF. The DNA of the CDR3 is TGTGCCTGGAAGGGACATTATTCCTACGAGCAGTACTTC.

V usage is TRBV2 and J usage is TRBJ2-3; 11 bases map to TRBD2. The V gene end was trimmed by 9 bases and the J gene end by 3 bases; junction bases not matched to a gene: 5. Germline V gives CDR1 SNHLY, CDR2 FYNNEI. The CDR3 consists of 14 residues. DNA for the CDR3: TGTGCCAGAGAACTAGCGGGAGAGACAGATACGCAGTATTTT. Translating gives CARELAGETDTQYF.

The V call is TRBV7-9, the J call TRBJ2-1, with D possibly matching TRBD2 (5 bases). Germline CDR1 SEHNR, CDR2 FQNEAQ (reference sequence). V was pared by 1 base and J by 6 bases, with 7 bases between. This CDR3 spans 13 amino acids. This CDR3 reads CASSLELANEQFF. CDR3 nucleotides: TGTGCCAGCAGCTTAGAGCTAGCCAATGAGCAGTTCTTC.

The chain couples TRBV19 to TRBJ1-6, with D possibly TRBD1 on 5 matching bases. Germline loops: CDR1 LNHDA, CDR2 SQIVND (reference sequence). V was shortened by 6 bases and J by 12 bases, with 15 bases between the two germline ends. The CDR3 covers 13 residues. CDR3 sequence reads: CASRRDPMGPLHF. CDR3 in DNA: TGTGCCAGTAGGCGGGACCCTATGGGACCCCTCCACTTT.

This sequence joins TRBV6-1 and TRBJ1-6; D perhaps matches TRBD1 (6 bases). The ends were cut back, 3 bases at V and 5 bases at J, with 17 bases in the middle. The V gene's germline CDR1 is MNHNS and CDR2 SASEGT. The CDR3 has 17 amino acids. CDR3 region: CASSDPDTGMDNSPLHF. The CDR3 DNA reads TGTGCCAGCAGTGACCCAGATACAGGGATGGATAATTCACCCCTCCACTTT.

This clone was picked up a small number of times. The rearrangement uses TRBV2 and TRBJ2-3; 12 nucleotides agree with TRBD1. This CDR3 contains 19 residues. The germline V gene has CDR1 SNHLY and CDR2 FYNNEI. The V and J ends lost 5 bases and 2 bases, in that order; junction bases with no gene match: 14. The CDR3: CASSPGQGASERITDTQYF. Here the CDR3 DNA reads TGTGCCAGCAGTCCGGGACAGGGGGCGTCTGAACGGATCACAGATACGCAGTATTTT.

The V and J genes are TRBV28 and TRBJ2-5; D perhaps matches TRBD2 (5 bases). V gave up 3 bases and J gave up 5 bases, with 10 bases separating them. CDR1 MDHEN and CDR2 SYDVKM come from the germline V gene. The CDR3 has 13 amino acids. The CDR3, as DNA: TGTGCCAGCAGTTTTTTTAGGGAGGAGACCCAGTACTTC. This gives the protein CASSFFREETQYF.

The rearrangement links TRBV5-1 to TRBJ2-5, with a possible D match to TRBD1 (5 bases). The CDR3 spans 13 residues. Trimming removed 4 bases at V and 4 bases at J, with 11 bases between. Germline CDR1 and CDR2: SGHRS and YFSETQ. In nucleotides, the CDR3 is TGCGCCAGCAGCATAGGGGTAGGAGAGACCCAGTACTTC. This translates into CASSIGVGETQYF.

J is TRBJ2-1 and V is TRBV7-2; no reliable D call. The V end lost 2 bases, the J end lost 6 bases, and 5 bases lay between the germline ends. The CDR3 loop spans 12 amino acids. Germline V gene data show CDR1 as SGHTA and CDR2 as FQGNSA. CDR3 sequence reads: CASSLFLNEQFF. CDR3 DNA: TGTGCCAGCAGCTTATTTCTCAATGAGCAGTTCTTC.

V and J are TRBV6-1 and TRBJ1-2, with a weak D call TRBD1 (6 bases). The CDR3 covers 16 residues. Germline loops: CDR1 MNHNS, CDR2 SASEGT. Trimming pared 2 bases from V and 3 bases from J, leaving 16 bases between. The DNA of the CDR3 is TGTGCCAGCAGTGAAATGATTTGGGCAGGGGACTATGGCTACACCTTC. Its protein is CASSEMIWAGDYGYTF.

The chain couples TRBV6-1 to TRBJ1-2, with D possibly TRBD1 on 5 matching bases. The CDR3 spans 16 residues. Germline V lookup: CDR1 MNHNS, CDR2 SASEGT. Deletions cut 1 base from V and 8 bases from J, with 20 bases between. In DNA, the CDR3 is TGTGCCAGCAGTGAAGAATGGTGGGCAGGGAAAGAGGGCTACACCTTC. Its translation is CASSEEWWAGKEGYTF.

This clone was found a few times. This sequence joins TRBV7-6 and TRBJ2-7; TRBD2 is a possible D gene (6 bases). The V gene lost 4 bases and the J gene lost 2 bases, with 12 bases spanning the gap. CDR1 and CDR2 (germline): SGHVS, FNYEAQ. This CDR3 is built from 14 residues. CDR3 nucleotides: TGTGCCAGCAGCTCGGGACTGCGGACCTACGAGCAGTACTTC. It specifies CASSSGLRTYEQYF.

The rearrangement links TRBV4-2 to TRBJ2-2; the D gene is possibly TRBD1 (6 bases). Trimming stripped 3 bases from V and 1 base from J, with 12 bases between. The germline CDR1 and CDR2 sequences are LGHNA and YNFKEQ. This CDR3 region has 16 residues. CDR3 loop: CASSHMTGENTGELFF. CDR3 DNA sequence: TGTGCCAGCAGCCACATGACAGGAGAGAACACCGGGGAGCTGTTTTTT.

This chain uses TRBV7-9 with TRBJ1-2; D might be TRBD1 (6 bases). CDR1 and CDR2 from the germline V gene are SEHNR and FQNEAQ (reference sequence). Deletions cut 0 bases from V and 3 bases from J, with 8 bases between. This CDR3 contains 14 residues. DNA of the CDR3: TGTGCCAGCAGCTTAGCATCAGGGGACTATGGCTACACCTTC. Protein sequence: CASSLASGDYGYTF.

The CDR3 reads CATSGREGDEIRNEQFF. CDR3 bases: TGTGCCACCAGCGGCAGGGAGGGAGATGAGATCAGGAATGAGCAGTTCTTC. The chain couples TRBV15 to TRBJ2-1; TRBD2 agrees at 7 bases. This CDR3 has 17 amino acids. The germline V gene has CDR1 LNHNV and CDR2 YYDKDF (reference sequence). V shed 5 bases, J shed 7 bases, and the junction held 17 bases outside the gene matches.

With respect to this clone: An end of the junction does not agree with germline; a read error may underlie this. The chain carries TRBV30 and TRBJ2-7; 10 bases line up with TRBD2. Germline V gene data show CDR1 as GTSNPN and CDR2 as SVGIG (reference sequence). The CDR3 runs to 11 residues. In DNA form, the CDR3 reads TGTGCCTGGAGTGTACAGGGAGCGGGGGGGTTT. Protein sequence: CAWSVQGAGGF.

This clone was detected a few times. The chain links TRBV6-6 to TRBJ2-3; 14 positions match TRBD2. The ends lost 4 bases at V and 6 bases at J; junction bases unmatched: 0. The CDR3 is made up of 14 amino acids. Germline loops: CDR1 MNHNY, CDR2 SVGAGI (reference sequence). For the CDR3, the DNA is TGTGCCAGCAGTTGGACTAGCGGGAGGGATACGCAGTATTTT. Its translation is CASSWTSGRDTQYF.

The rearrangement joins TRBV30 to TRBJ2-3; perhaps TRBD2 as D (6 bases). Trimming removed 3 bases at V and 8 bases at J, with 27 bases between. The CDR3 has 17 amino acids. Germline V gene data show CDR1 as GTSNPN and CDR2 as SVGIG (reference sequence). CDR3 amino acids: CAWSDDLWLAAQVTQYF. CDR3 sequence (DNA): TGTGCCTGGAGCGACGACTTGTGGTTAGCGGCCCAAGTTACGCAGTATTTT.

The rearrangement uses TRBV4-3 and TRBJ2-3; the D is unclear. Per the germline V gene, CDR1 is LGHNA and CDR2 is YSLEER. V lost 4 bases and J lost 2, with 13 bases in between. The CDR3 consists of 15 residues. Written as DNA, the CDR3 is TGCGCCAGCAGCCGGTTTTACGAGTCCACAGATACGCAGTATTTT. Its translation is CASSRFYESTDTQYF.

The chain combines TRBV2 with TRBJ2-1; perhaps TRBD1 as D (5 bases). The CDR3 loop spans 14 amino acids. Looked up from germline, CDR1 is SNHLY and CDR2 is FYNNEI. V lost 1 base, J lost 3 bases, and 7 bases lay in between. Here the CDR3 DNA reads TGTGCCAGCAGTGAAGGGACAATCTACAATGAGCAGTTCTTC. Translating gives CASSEGTIYNEQFF. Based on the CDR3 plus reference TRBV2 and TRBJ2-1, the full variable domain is EPEVTQTPSHQVTQMGQEVILRCVPISNHLYFYWYRQILGQKVEFLVSFYNNEISEKSEIFDDQFSVERPDGSNFTLKIRSTKLEDSAMYFCASSEGTIYNEQFFGPGTRLTVL.

CDR3 bases: TGTGCCAGCAGCTACGCTAGCGGGGGGGCCTACGAGCAGTACTTC. This gives the protein CASSYASGGAYEQYF. The chain links TRBV7-3 to TRBJ2-7; TRBD2 matches at 12 bases. V trimming: 4 bases; J trimming: 2 bases; junction bases outside the gene matches: 3. The CDR3 is 15 residues long. Per germline, CDR1 SGHTA and CDR2 FQGTGA.

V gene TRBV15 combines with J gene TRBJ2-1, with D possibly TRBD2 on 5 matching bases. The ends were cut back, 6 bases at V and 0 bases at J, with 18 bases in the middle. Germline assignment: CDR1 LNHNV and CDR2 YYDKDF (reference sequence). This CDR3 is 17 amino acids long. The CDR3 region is CATSEERESSSYNEQFF. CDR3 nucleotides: TGTGCCACCAGTGAGGAGAGGGAGTCTAGCTCCTACAATGAGCAGTTCTTC.

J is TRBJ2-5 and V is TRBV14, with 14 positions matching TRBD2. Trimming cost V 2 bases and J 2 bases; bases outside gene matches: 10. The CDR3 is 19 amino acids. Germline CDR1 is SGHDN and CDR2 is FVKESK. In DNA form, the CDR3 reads TGTGCCAGCAGCCAATTCCCGGGACTAGCGGGGGCCCTACAAGAGACCCAGTACTTC. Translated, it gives CASSQFPGLAGALQETQYF.

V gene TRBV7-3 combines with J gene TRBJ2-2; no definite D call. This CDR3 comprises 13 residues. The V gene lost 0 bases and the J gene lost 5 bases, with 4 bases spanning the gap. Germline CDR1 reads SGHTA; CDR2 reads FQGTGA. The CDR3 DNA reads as TGTGCCAGCAGCTTAACGGCTACCGGGGAGCTGTTTTTT. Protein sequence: CASSLTATGELFF.

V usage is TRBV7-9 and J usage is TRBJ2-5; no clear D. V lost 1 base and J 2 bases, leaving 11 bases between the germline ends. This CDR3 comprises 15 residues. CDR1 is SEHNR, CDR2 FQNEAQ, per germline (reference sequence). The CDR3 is CASSLVRVKQETQYF. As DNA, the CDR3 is TGTGCCAGCAGCTTAGTTCGGGTAAAGCAAGAGACCCAGTACTTC.

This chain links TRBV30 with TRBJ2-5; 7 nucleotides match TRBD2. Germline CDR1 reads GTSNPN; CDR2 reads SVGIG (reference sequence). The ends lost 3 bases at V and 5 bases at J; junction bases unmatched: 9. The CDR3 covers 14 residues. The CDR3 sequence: CAWSAGWGGETQYF. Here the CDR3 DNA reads TGTGCCTGGAGCGCCGGATGGGGGGGTGAGACCCAGTACTTC.

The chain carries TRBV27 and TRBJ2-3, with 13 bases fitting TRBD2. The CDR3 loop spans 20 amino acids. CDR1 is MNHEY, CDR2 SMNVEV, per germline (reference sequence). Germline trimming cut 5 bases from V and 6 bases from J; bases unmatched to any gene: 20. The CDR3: CASSENRDRELLAGGDTQYF. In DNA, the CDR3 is TGTGCCAGCAGTGAGAACCGGGACAGAGAATTACTAGCGGGAGGGGATACGCAGTATTTT.

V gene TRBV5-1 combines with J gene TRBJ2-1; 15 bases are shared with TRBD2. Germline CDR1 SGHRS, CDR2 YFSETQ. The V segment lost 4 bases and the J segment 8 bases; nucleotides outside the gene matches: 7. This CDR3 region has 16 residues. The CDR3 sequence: CASSGGLAGGWDEQFF. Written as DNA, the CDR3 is TGCGCCAGCAGCGGAGGACTAGCGGGGGGGTGGGATGAGCAGTTCTTC.

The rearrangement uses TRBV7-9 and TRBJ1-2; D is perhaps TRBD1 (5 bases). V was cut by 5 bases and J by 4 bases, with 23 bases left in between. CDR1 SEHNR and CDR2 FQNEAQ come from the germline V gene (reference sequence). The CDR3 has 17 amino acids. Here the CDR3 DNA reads TGTGCCAGCAGCAAGCGACCCACTATGGACACCATCTATGGCTACACCTTC. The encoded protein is CASSKRPTMDTIYGYTF.

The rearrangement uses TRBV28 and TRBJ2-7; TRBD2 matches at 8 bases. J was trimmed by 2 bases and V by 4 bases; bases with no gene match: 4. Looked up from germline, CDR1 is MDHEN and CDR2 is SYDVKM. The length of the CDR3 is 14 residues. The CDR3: CASSSGLATYEQYF. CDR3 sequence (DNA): TGTGCCAGCAGTTCTGGACTAGCTACCTACGAGCAGTACTTC.